The 20 T cell receptor beta chains below were found in one sample sequenced in a study of graft-versus-host responses after intestinal transplantation. What these receptors recognize is not known. Data came from immunoSEQ multiplex PCR; TCRdb stores just in-frame clones and leaves some out. The table has 35,000 to 50,000 clones, roughly 96% seen once; the top ten hold more than 0.2%. The specimen was unstimulated CD8+ T cells sorted from spleen or lymph node cells, collected before transplant. Receptor source: a human donor who was the organ donor for an intestinal transplant.

Concerning this clone itself: The same CDR3 can be traced to other DNA sequences in this sample. This rearrangement joins TRBV27 to TRBJ2-7; no clear D gene. The length of the CDR3 is 13 residues. Germline-derived CDR1 and CDR2 are MNHEY and SMNVEV (reference sequence). Trimming pared 0 bases from V and 0 bases from J, leaving 3 bases between. The CDR3 coding sequence is TGTGCCAGCAGTTTATCCGCCTCCTACGAGCAGTACTTC. Residues: CASSLSASYEQYF.

The genes are TRBV11-2 and TRBJ2-5, with TRBD2 identical over 8 bases. The V segment lost 5 bases and the J segment 5 bases; nucleotides outside the gene matches: 13. In germline, CDR1 is SGHAT, CDR2 FQNNGV. The CDR3 extends over 16 amino acids. CDR3 DNA sequence: TGTGCCAGCAGCCCCTACCCAGCGGGGGTAGGGGAGACCCAGTACTTC. Translating it yields CASSPYPAGVGETQYF.

The gene calls are TRBV4-3 and TRBJ1-6, with TRBD1 matching 7 bases. The CDR3 has 18 amino acids. The V gene's germline CDR1 is LGHNA and CDR2 YSLEER. The trim removed 0 bases at V and 10 bases at J, leaving 15 bases unmatched. The CDR3 is CASSQDGRTGGGRSPLHF. CDR3 DNA: TGCGCCAGCAGCCAAGATGGGCGGACAGGAGGGGGTAGATCACCCCTCCACTTT.

This clone was seen a single time. V usage is TRBV27 and J usage is TRBJ2-2, with D tentatively TRBD1 (5 bases). CDR1 is MNHEY and CDR2 is SMNVEV in the germline V gene (reference sequence). Trimming removed 5 bases from V and 5 bases from J, with 15 bases in between. CDR3 size: 15 residues. The CDR3 coding sequence is TGTGCCAGCAGTCGCTCCGTGTCAGGGACCGGGGAGCTGTTTTTT. Protein product: CASSRSVSGTGELFF.

The chain combines TRBV7-2 with TRBJ2-7, with 7 bases that match TRBD2. Germline lookup yields CDR1 SGHTA and CDR2 FQGNSA. There are 13 residues in the CDR3. The junction had 4 bases not matched to a gene; V was cut back by 5 bases and J by 3 bases. CDR3 in amino acids: CASSPTSLYEQYF. CDR3 sequence (DNA): TGTGCCAGCAGCCCGACTAGCCTCTACGAGCAGTACTTC.

The chain joins TRBV27 to TRBJ1-1; a weak D match, TRBD1 (5 bases). V dropped 6 bases and J dropped 1 base, with 12 bases sitting between them. Per the germline V gene, CDR1 is MNHEY and CDR2 is SMNVEV (reference sequence). CDR3 length: 14 amino acids. CDR3 bases: TGTGCCAGCAGGGTGGGGGGACCGAACACTGAAGCTTTCTTT. As protein: CASRVGGPNTEAFF.

V and J are TRBV29-1 and TRBJ2-7; 7 bases are a match to TRBD2. Per the germline V gene, CDR1 is SQVTM and CDR2 is ANQGSEA. V gave up 1 base and J gave up 0 bases; unmatched junction bases: 9. This CDR3 comprises 16 residues. The CDR3, as DNA: TGCAGCGTTGAAGTTAGGGGAGGGACGGTCTCCTACGAGCAGTACTTC. It yields the protein CSVEVRGGTVSYEQYF.

CDR3 sequence reads: CASSLMWLAGGTDTGELFF. CDR3 in DNA: TGTGCCAGCAGCTTGATGTGGCTAGCGGGGGGTACGGACACCGGGGAGCTGTTTTTT. The chain couples TRBV7-2 to TRBJ2-2, with TRBD2 matching over 11 bases. The CDR3 has 19 residues. V trimming: 3 bases; J trimming: 3 bases; junction bases outside the gene matches: 12. Germline lookup yields CDR1 SGHTA and CDR2 FQGNSA.

This clone was detected only once. J is TRBJ2-3 and V is TRBV4-3; weak D call: TRBD2 (5 bases). The CDR3 spans 12 residues. In germline, CDR1 is LGHNA, CDR2 YSLEER. Trimming stripped 6 bases from V and 4 bases from J, with 8 bases between. The CDR3 protein is CASSPGADTQYF. In nucleotides, the CDR3 is TGCGCCAGCAGTCCCGGGGCAGATACGCAGTATTTT.

The V gene is TRBV6-6, the J gene TRBJ1-1; unclear D gene. The CDR3 is 15 residues long. V gave up 0 bases and J gave up 0 bases, with 8 bases separating them. Per germline, CDR1 MNHNY and CDR2 SVGAGI (reference sequence). The chain's CDR3 is CASSYSIALNTEAFF. CDR3 DNA sequence: TGTGCCAGCAGTTACTCGATAGCTCTGAACACTGAAGCTTTCTTT.

V and J are TRBV4-3 and TRBJ2-7; tentative D call: TRBD1 (6 bases). The CDR3 sequence is 15 residues long. The V gene lost 0 bases and the J gene lost 4 bases, with 13 bases spanning the gap. CDR1 and CDR2 (germline): LGHNA, YSLEER. DNA of the CDR3: TGCGCCAGCAGCCAAGACCGGGACACCATTTACGAGCAGTACTTC. Its protein product is CASSQDRDTIYEQYF.

Concerning this clone: A junction boundary mismatches the germline segment, possibly from a read error. The chain has TRBV27 and TRBJ1-2; the match to TRBD1 covers 8 bases. CDR3 length: 14 residues. Germline CDR1 is MNHEY and CDR2 is SMNVEV (reference sequence). Here the CDR3 reads CASGLDRDHYGHTF. In DNA form, the CDR3 reads TGTGCCAGCGGATTGGACAGGGACCACTATGGCCACACCTTC.

The chain employs TRBV4-3 and TRBJ1-1; unclear D gene. Trimming took 0 bases from V and 2 from J, leaving 13 bases between them. CDR1 is LGHNA, CDR2 YSLEER, per germline. The CDR3 is 16 amino acids. The CDR3 protein is CASSQDGGRLNTEAFF. The CDR3 nucleotides read TGCGCCAGCAGCCAAGATGGCGGGAGACTAAACACTGAAGCTTTCTTT.

The table lists this clone with a count of one. The rearrangement links TRBV4-3 to TRBJ1-2, with a tentative D call TRBD1 (5 bases). CDR3 length: 14 amino acids. CDR1 is LGHNA and CDR2 is YSLEER in the germline V gene. V was trimmed by 3 bases and J by 1 base, leaving 9 bases between them. CDR3 DNA sequence: TGCGCCAGCAGCCACGAGGGGATTAACTATGGCTACACCTTC. Its protein product is CASSHEGINYGYTF.

This clone occurred once. The rearrangement uses TRBV9 and TRBJ1-1; 9 bases match TRBD1. The germline gives CDR1 SGDLS, CDR2 YYNGEE. Germline trimming cut 0 bases from V and 7 bases from J; bases unmatched to any gene: 4. The CDR3 covers 14 residues. The CDR3, as DNA: TGTGCCAGCAGCGTAGAGGGACAGGGTCGTGAAGCTTTCTTT. Translated: CASSVEGQGREAFF.

The CDR3 loop is CASSYSAQGVSYEQYF. CDR3 coding DNA: TGTGCCAGCAGTTACTCCGCGCAGGGGGTATCCTACGAGCAGTACTTC. The chain employs TRBV6-6 and TRBJ2-7, with 7 bases lining up with TRBD1. Germline values: CDR1 MNHNY, CDR2 SVGAGI (reference sequence). CDR3 length equals 16 residues. J was trimmed by 1 base and V by 0 bases; bases with no gene match: 6.

The chain combines TRBV11-2 with TRBJ2-1, with TRBD2 matching 7 bases. The CDR3 length is 17 residues. Germline trimming cut 0 bases from V and 1 base from J; bases unmatched to any gene: 6. Germline CDR1 and CDR2: SGHAT and FQNNGV. The CDR3 reads CASSLEWGLPSYNEQFF. Written as DNA, the CDR3 is TGTGCCAGCAGCTTAGAATGGGGACTACCTTCCTACAATGAGCAGTTCTTC.

This chain links TRBV28 with TRBJ2-3; D is possibly TRBD2 (5 bases). The CDR3 extends over 13 amino acids. The germline V and J ends were trimmed by 5 bases and 11 bases, with 17 bases remaining between them. Germline lookup yields CDR1 MDHEN and CDR2 SYDVKM. The DNA of the CDR3 is TGTGCCAGCAGTATCGACCCGTATGGAGGGCAGTATTTT. Translated, it gives CASSIDPYGGQYF.

This sequence joins TRBV5-6 and TRBJ2-1; the D gene is possibly TRBD2 (7 bases). This CDR3 has 15 amino acids. Deletions cut 1 base from V and 4 bases from J, with 12 bases between. Per germline, CDR1 SGHDT and CDR2 YYEEEE. CDR3: CASSLLRGGYNEQFF. For the CDR3, the DNA is TGTGCCAGCAGCTTGCTGAGGGGGGGATACAATGAGCAGTTCTTC.

V gene TRBV5-1 combines with J gene TRBJ1-5; no clear D gene. Trimming removed 1 base from V and 8 bases from J, with 10 bases in between. From germline, CDR1 is SGHRS and CDR2 YFSETQ. The CDR3 has 13 amino acids. CDR3 nucleotides: TGCGCCAGCAGCTTGTCGGGGTCGGAGCCCCAGCATTTT. It encodes CASSLSGSEPQHF.